This paragraph reports one TCR beta chain. The data originate from a study of control samples from healthy donors and cancer patients. The data were produced by immunoSEQ multiplex PCR, yet TCRdb's version contains in-frame clones alone and is incomplete. The table records 150,000 to 200,000 clones, roughly nine tenths of them present only once. This sequence was found in a man aged 25 to 45 in good health. Sequenced sample: blood.

For the CDR3, the DNA is TGTGCCACCAGCAGTCAACTCACAGATACGCAGTATTTT. It is translated as CATSSQLTDTQYF. This chain uses TRBV15 with TRBJ2-3; D is uncertain. The length of the CDR3 is 13 residues. V dropped 3 bases and J dropped 2 bases, with 6 bases sitting between them. The germline V gene encodes CDR1 LNHNV and CDR2 YYDKDF (reference sequence).